Shown below are 27 T cell receptor beta chains from a single sample sequenced in a study of blood T cells in healthy people across ages. Through a sample-barcoded 5' primer and a J-beta primer mix, a second PCR was run for roughly 7 to 11 cycles. From the 5' RACE reads, TCRdb called clonotypes with MiXCR, one entry per CDR3 protein. The sample consists of more than 1.4 million distinct CDR3 sequences, roughly 40% of them appearing once. The sequenced sample was blood. Receptors originate from a woman under 30 in good health.

This clonotype was seen more than once but under ten times. The V gene is TRBV4-1, the J gene TRBJ1-1, with TRBD1 identical over 10 bases. The CDR3 consists of 14 residues. Germline V gives CDR1 MGHRA, CDR2 YSYEKL. The trim removed 4 bases at V and 4 bases at J, leaving 3 bases unmatched. The CDR3 DNA reads as TGCGCCAGCAGCCCGGACAGGGGGAGCACTGAAGCTTTCTTT. Protein: CASSPDRGSTEAFF.

This clonotype came up once. The CDR3 is CASSALQGSNTGELFF. The CDR3 region has the DNA TGTGCCAGCAGCGCCCTACAGGGATCGAACACCGGGGAGCTGTTTTTT. The V call is TRBV9, the J call TRBJ2-2; D might be TRBD1 (6 bases). CDR1 and CDR2 from the germline V gene are SGDLS and YYNGEE. CDR3 length: 16 amino acids. Trimming stripped 3 bases from V and 0 bases from J, with 12 bases between.

This clonotype was counted between two and nine times. This chain links TRBV5-5 with TRBJ2-5; 8 bases line up with TRBD1. There are 16 residues in the CDR3. The V gene's germline CDR1 is SGHKS and CDR2 YYEKEE (reference sequence). The junction had 11 bases not matched to a gene; V was cut back by 2 bases and J by 5 bases. DNA for the CDR3: TGTGCCAGCAGCTTAGGACAGGGCTCAATTTTGGAGACCCAGTACTTC. This codes for CASSLGQGSILETQYF.

This clonotype has just a few counts. The rearrangement joins TRBV27 to TRBJ2-4; 9 bases line up with TRBD1. The DNA end favors TRBJ2-5, so the J call may be wrong. The CDR3 runs to 15 residues. Germline loops: CDR1 MNHEY, CDR2 SMNVEV (reference sequence). CDR3 region: CASSPSGQGFETQYF. The CDR3 DNA is TGTGCCAGCAGTCCTTCGGGACAGGGTTTCGAGACCCAGTACTTC.

The V call is TRBV10-3, the J call TRBJ2-1; D perhaps matches TRBD2 (8 bases). The V gene's germline CDR1 is ENHRY and CDR2 SYGVKD. V was trimmed by 6 bases and J by 1 base, leaving 16 bases between them. This CDR3 spans 16 amino acids. CDR3 bases: TGTGCCATCAGCAAGGGGGCGGGAGGTTCCTACAATGAGCAGTTCTTC. Translation gives CAISKGAGGSYNEQFF.

This clonotype was found once. This rearrangement joins TRBV20-1 to TRBJ1-2, with 8 bases fitting TRBD1. From germline, CDR1 is DFQATT and CDR2 SNEGSKA (reference sequence). V shed 0 bases, J shed 3 bases, and the junction held 21 bases outside the gene matches. The CDR3 length is 20 residues. CDR3 in amino acids: CSARDISMGAGQGGHYGYTF. The CDR3 DNA reads as TGCAGTGCTAGAGATATTTCTATGGGGGCAGGACAGGGCGGACACTATGGCTACACCTTC.

The J gene is TRBJ2-7, the V gene TRBV9; D gene uncertain. With 4 bases removed from V and 7 bases from J, the gap between germline ends came to 21 bases. Germline V gene lookup returns CDR1 SGDLS and CDR2 YYNGEE. This CDR3 is built from 15 residues. CDR3 residues: CASSPLTSSSGEQYF. The DNA for the CDR3 is TGTGCCAGCAGCCCGTTGACAAGCTCGTCCGGAGAGCAGTACTTC.

The gene calls are TRBV11-2 and TRBJ2-5; 7 nucleotides agree with TRBD1. Trimming removed 0 bases from V and 2 bases from J; junction bases left unmatched: 24. From germline, CDR1 is SGHAT and CDR2 FQNNGV. The CDR3 is 22 amino acids. This CDR3 reads CASSLDGLFAGLGSRGQETQYF. The CDR3 bases are TGTGCCAGCAGCTTAGATGGATTGTTTGCAGGGTTGGGCTCCAGGGGGCAAGAGACCCAGTACTTC.

V gene TRBV18 combines with J gene TRBJ1-2; weak D call: TRBD1 (6 bases). The V gene's germline CDR1 is KGHSH and CDR2 LQKENI. V was clipped by 5 bases and J by 8 bases, with 21 bases between them. The CDR3 contains 15 residues. CDR3 nucleotides: TGTGCCAGCTCATCCGGGGGGCAAGTATTCCTGGGCTACACCTTC. Protein: CASSSGGQVFLGYTF.

The chain links TRBV20-1 to TRBJ2-6; TRBD1 is a possible D gene (6 bases). V shed 1 base and J shed 2 bases, with 9 bases lying between them. The CDR3 sequence is 15 residues long. Germline CDR1 and CDR2: DFQATT and SNEGSKA (reference sequence). The DNA of the CDR3 is TGCAGTGCTAGAGTGCCAGGGGCTGGGGCCAACGTCCTGACTTTC. Translated: CSARVPGAGANVLTF.

The chain employs TRBV20-1 and TRBJ2-5; 10 positions agree with TRBD1. The CDR3 loop spans 14 amino acids. Looked up from germline, CDR1 is DFQATT and CDR2 is SNEGSKA (reference sequence). Trimming took 3 bases from V and 5 from J; bases not matched to a gene: 6. CDR3 region: CSARRQGAKETQYF. The CDR3 nucleotides are TGCAGTGCTAGGCGACAGGGGGCCAAGGAGACCCAGTACTTC.

V usage is TRBV6-5 and J usage is TRBJ2-3; 7 positions agree with TRBD2. Trimming at V came to 3 bases and at J to 14 bases, leaving 11 bases not matched to a gene. CDR3 size: 13 residues. CDR1 is MNHEY and CDR2 is SVGAGI in the germline V gene. The CDR3 here is CASSYHPSGERYF. CDR3 sequence (DNA): TGTGCCAGCAGTTATCATCCAAGCGGGGAGAGGTATTTT.

This clonotype has only a few counts. The J gene is TRBJ2-4, the V gene TRBV7-9, with D hard to call. The length of the CDR3 is 14 residues. Trimming pared 0 bases from V and 9 bases from J, leaving 12 bases between. The germline CDR1 and CDR2 sequences are SEHNR and FQNEAQ (reference sequence). The CDR3 DNA is TGTGCCAGCAGCTTAGCCGACCCGCTGGGCATTCAGTACTTC. Translated: CASSLADPLGIQYF.

This clonotype was observed a few times. The chain uses TRBV20-1 and TRBJ2-1, with a weak D call TRBD2 (6 bases). This CDR3 has 14 amino acids. CDR1 DFQATT and CDR2 SNEGSKA come from the germline V gene (reference sequence). V lost 3 bases and J lost 14, with 23 bases in between. DNA for the CDR3: TGCAGTGCTAGCCCCGCCTATCTAGCGTCTCAGAAGTTCTTC. It is translated as CSASPAYLASQKFF.

The chain uses TRBV20-1 and TRBJ1-2; TRBD1 is a possible D gene (6 bases). The CDR3 totals 13 residues. The V gene's germline CDR1 is DFQATT and CDR2 SNEGSKA (reference sequence). V was shortened by 5 bases and J by 8 bases, with 18 bases between the two germline ends. The CDR3 DNA is TGCAGTGCTCCCCGACCGGTGGGGGCCGGCTACACCTTC. Protein sequence: CSAPRPVGAGYTF.

This clonotype showed up just a few times. This chain links TRBV7-2 with TRBJ2-6; 8 bases agree with TRBD2. The CDR3 runs 18 residues. The V segment lost 2 bases and the J segment 0 bases; nucleotides outside the gene matches: 6. Germline-derived CDR1 and CDR2 are SGHTA and FQGNSA. CDR3 sequence (DNA): TGTGCCAGCAGCTTACGGCTAGCGGGTGCCTCTGGGGCCAACGTCCTGACTTTC. Its protein product is CASSLRLAGASGANVLTF.

V usage is TRBV20-1 and J usage is TRBJ1-6; TRBD1 agrees at 8 bases. Germline lookup yields CDR1 DFQATT and CDR2 SNEGSKA (reference sequence). With 1 base clipped from V and 8 bases from J, the junction kept 4 bases outside the gene matches. The CDR3 totals 14 residues. CDR3 sequence (DNA): TGCAGTGCTAGAGCTGGGACAGGTGATTCACCCCTCCACTTT. Its translation: CSARAGTGDSPLHF.

The rearrangement links TRBV10-3 to TRBJ2-6; 11 bases line up with TRBD1. Trimming took 6 bases from V and 0 from J; bases not matched to a gene: 4. The germline gives CDR1 ENHRY, CDR2 SYGVKD. The CDR3 has 17 amino acids. This CDR3 reads CAIRAGTGGSGANVLTF. The CDR3 coding sequence is TGTGCCATCAGGGCCGGGACAGGGGGCTCTGGGGCCAACGTCCTGACTTTC.

The CDR3 is CASSQDGVNNEQFF. As DNA, the CDR3 is TGTGCCAGCAGCCAAGATGGTGTGAACAATGAGCAGTTCTTC. The chain links TRBV3-1 to TRBJ2-1; D unresolved. V lost 0 bases to trimming and J lost 5 bases, with 8 bases between them. The CDR3 loop spans 14 amino acids. CDR1 and CDR2 (germline): LGHDT, YNNKEL (reference sequence).

This clonotype was found a few times. The chain uses TRBV12-3 or TRBV12-4 and TRBJ1-2; possible D gene TRBD1, 6 bases. V was cut by 7 bases and J by 6 bases, with 15 bases left in between. This CDR3 is 13 amino acids long. The CDR3 region is CASTRGGLNGYTF. The CDR3 nucleotides read TGTGCCAGCACGAGGGGGGGACTAAATGGCTACACCTTC.

The V and J genes are TRBV28 and TRBJ2-1; D call uncertain. V lost 3 bases, J lost 7 bases, and 10 bases lay in between. The CDR3 has 13 amino acids. From germline, CDR1 is MDHEN and CDR2 SYDVKM. CDR3 coding DNA: TGTGCCAGCAGTTTTTCTCAGTTGAATGAGCAGTTCTTC. It encodes CASSFSQLNEQFF.

The rearrangement joins TRBV7-6 to TRBJ1-5; 9 positions match TRBD1. This CDR3 has 18 amino acids. Germline CDR1 is SGHVS and CDR2 is FNYEAQ. After removal of 5 bases from V and 1 base from J, the junction contained 12 bases not matched to a gene. The CDR3 sequence: CASSPHRGLGGSNQPQHF. In DNA, the CDR3 is TGTGCCAGCAGCCCCCACAGGGGGCTGGGAGGGAGCAATCAGCCCCAGCATTTT.

The rearrangement links TRBV5-1 to TRBJ2-4; possibly TRBD1 for D (5 bases). The CDR3 spans 16 residues. Trimming took off 3 bases at V and 6 bases at J, with 19 bases between the two ends. In germline, CDR1 is SGHRS, CDR2 YFSETQ. CDR3 DNA: TGCGCCAGCAGCTGGTCGGTTGTGGCAGGGTCAAACATTCAGTACTTC. It encodes CASSWSVVAGSNIQYF. Based on the CDR3 plus reference TRBV5-1 and TRBJ2-4, the full variable domain is KAGVTQTPRYLIKTRGQQVTLSCSPISGHRSVSWYQQTPGQGLQFLFEYFSETQRNKGNFPGRFSGRQFSNSRSEMNVSTLELGDSALYLCASSWSVVAGSNIQYFGAGTRLSVL.

This clonotype has just a few counts. The chain carries TRBV6-5 and TRBJ1-1; 9 bases align to TRBD1. Trimming removed 0 bases from V and 4 bases from J; junction bases left unmatched: 3. CDR1 and CDR2 (germline): MNHEY, SVGAGI. CDR3 length: 15 residues. CDR3 DNA: TGTGCCAGCAGTTACTCGGGACAGGGACGCACTGAAGCTTTCTTT. It translates to CASSYSGQGRTEAFF.

This clonotype appeared a few times. The rearrangement links TRBV4-1 to TRBJ1-1; perhaps TRBD1 as D (5 bases). The CDR3 totals 14 residues. V shed 6 bases and J shed 5 bases, with 16 bases lying between them. Germline V lookup: CDR1 MGHRA, CDR2 YSYEKL. Written as DNA, the CDR3 is TGCGCCAGCAGAGAAACAGGCAAGAAGACTGAAGCTTTCTTT. It yields the protein CASRETGKKTEAFF.

The V call is TRBV20-1, the J call TRBJ2-7; 14 nucleotides agree with TRBD2. The J segment lost 2 bases and the V segment lost 3 bases, leaving 3 bases of the junction unmatched. The CDR3 is 15 residues long. The germline V gene encodes CDR1 DFQATT and CDR2 SNEGSKA (reference sequence). CDR3 residues: CSASETSGGAYEQYF. The CDR3 bases are TGCAGTGCTAGCGAGACTAGCGGGGGGGCCTACGAGCAGTACTTC.

This sequence joins TRBV3-1 and TRBJ2-5; TRBD2 might be the D (5 bases). Germline-derived CDR1 and CDR2 are LGHDT and YNNKEL (reference sequence). The germline V and J ends were trimmed by 1 base and 3 bases, with 12 bases remaining between them. The CDR3 runs to 15 residues. The CDR3 DNA follows: TGTGCCAGCAGCCAAGTGGAGCGGCCCAAAGAGACCCAGTACTTC. This translates into CASSQVERPKETQYF.